This T cell receptor (beta chain) was obtained from a study of vaccination effects on CD4 cells after COVID-19. Study-wide context: Two doses of either BNT162b2 or mRNA-1273 were given to each participant. At 16 days and at one week before vaccination, samples were given by two convalescent patients. Study results and caveats: The study dataset contains few convalescent patients and includes no early post-infection timepoints. Infection-derived and vaccine-derived clones contracted markedly late after vaccination.

TCRdb's copy holds only in-frame clones and misses some; the assay was immunoSEQ multiplex PCR. The sample shows fewer than 60,000 clones, roughly three quarters of them seen only once. CDR1 is SGHNT, CDR2 YENEEA, per germline. This CDR3 comprises 14 residues. Losses at the gene ends were 1 base for V and 11 bases for J; bases not matched to a gene: 3. Viral peptide pools were used in the ViraFEST assay to expand antigen-specific CD4+ T cells, and sequencing came afterward. Scientists isolated CD4+ T cells after an approximately 10-day culture period ended. Sometime from March through December 2020, the person acquired a SARS-CoV-2 infection that PCR confirmed. As to this clone: The antigen is undetermined.

Specimen: CD4+ T cells from PBMCs cultured with HIV peptides, collected before COVID-19 vaccination. As to subset: HIV-1 Nef peptide pool negative control/reference culture. The receptor was derived from a human donor who had a prior SARS-CoV-2 infection. The chain has TRBV11-3 and TRBJ2-1; 12 bases align to TRBD2. The CDR3 is CASSLGTSGTQQFF. CDR3 nucleotide sequence: TGTGCCAGCAGCTTAGGGACTAGCGGGACCCAGCAGTTCTTC. The full variable domain, with the rest looked up from reference TRBV11-3 and TRBJ2-1, is EAGVVQSPRYKIIEKKQPVAFWCNPISGHNTLYWYLQNLGQGPELLIRYENEEAVDDSQLPKDRFSAERLKGVDSTLKIQPAELGDSAVYLCASSLGTSGTQQFFGPGTRLTVL.